This T cell receptor (beta chain) originates from a study of blood T cells in healthy people across ages. About the research overall: About one barcoded beta molecule per two T cells was captured by template switching.

The V gene's germline CDR1 is WNHNN and CDR2 SYGVQD (reference sequence). V was trimmed by 5 bases and J by 4 bases, leaving 14 bases between them. This CDR3 has 15 residues. Primed by a sample-barcoded 5' primer and a J-beta primer mix, a second PCR proceeded for roughly 7 to 12 cycles. TCRdb processed the 5' RACE reads anew with MiXCR; each CDR3 protein has one entry. The table records 1,500,000 or so distinct CDR3 sequences, approximately 59% of them present only once. J is TRBJ2-2 and V is TRBV10-1, with a possible D match to TRBD1 (6 bases). Input material: blood. This receptor was identified in a young man in good health. The CDR3 sequence: CASSSAGEGTGELFF. In DNA, the CDR3 is TGCGCCAGCAGTTCTGCAGGGGAAGGCACCGGGGAGCTGTTTTTT.